Given below is one T cell receptor (beta chain) in context. The antigen remains undetermined. The record originates from a study of graft-versus-host responses after intestinal transplantation. Study-level background: Recipients received multivisceral, liver-intestinal, or isolated intestinal transplants. Recipients were all induced with anti-thymocyte globulin, then given tacrolimus and steroids for 2 to 3 years. Study results and limitations: Allografts of patients with graft-donor T cell macrochimerism showed high graft-versus-host to host-versus-graft clone ratios.

This table comes from immunoSEQ multiplex PCR, and its TCRdb copy is limited to in-frame clones, with some not included. This table has some 130,000 clones, approximately 94% appearing once. The germline V gene encodes CDR1 SQVTM and CDR2 ANQGSEA. The CDR3 totals 14 residues. The V end lost 7 bases, the J end lost 4 bases, and 19 bases lay between the germline ends. The TCR comes from a human donor who received an intestinal transplant. This chain connects TRBV29-1 to TRBJ1-2; D possibly corresponds to TRBD1 (5 bases). Sample: unstimulated CD4+ T cells sorted from spleen or lymph node cells, taken before intestinal transplant. The CDR3 DNA follows: TGCAGCGCCGTTCCCCCAGGGACTACCTATGGCTACACCTTC. Protein sequence: CSAVPPGTTYGYTF.